This TCR beta chain was sequenced during a study of OX40 agonist ivuxolimab in advanced cancers. Regarding the research as a whole: The costimulatory receptor OX40 (CD134) was targeted by ivuxolimab, a fully human IgG2 agonistic monoclonal antibody. The monotherapy dose-escalation portion (N of about 50 patients) of the phase I ivuxolimab trial is reported in the paper. Partial responses occurred in three dose-escalation patients, of whom one had hepatocellular carcinoma and two had cutaneous melanoma. Patients were allowed to have had prior anti-PD-1, anti-PD-L1 or anti-CTLA-4 therapy, and 40% to 45% of the dose-escalation patients had been treated with checkpoint inhibitors. The purpose of peripheral TCRbeta sequencing was to test whether ivuxolimab changed TCR sequence diversity and led to clonal T-cell expansion. In the dose-escalation cohort, more than 80% of patients were male, and the mean age was roughly 60 years with a range of roughly 20 to 80. Intravenous ivuxolimab was administered to patients every 2 weeks at six dose levels: 0.01, 0.1, 0.3, 1.5, 3 and 10 mg/kg. Of the roughly 50 dose-escalation patients, hepatocellular carcinoma was present in about 19, melanoma in roughly 15, renal cell carcinoma in 9 and head and neck cancer in 9.

On this clone: Its target antigen remains unknown. Base qualities are not provided; no much larger clone lies one nucleotide away.

Beyond this particular receptor, the publication reports: In the 0.1-3.0 mg/kg groups, partial responders were among the patients with the lowest normalized peripheral clonal expansion, particularly in CD8+ T cells. After ivuxolimab, CD8+ T cells had more expanded clones than CD4+ T cells on average. At doses from 0.1 to 3.0 mg/kg, clonal expansion was seen in both CD4+ and CD8+ blood T cells between baseline and week 6. Which antigens the clonally expanded peripheral T cells were specific for was not determined. Low levels of normalized T-cell clonal expansion were also seen in some patients who did not respond.

From the cysteine through the phenylalanine, the CDR3 covers 15 amino acids. The DNA shown is the 45-base CDR3, in frame from base 1. The junction carries 8 bases between V and J, which are trimmed by 1 base and 2 bases respectively. The germline V gene specifies SGHTA as CDR1 and FQGTGA as CDR2. Patients with autoimmune disease history or receiving systemic immunosuppression were excluded from the trial. Peripheral blood for TCR sequencing was drawn from every dose cohort at baseline, at cycle 4 day 1 and at cycle 7 day 1. Samples came from an open-label, multicenter, first-in-human phase I dose-escalation trial of ivuxolimab. Adults with locally advanced or metastatic head and neck squamous cell, hepatocellular, melanoma or renal cell carcinoma were enrolled in the trial. Before TCR sequencing, CD4+ and CD8+ T cells were separately sorted from peripheral blood. Genomic DNA was extracted from sorted cells for sequencing of the TCRbeta CDR3 region. The immunoSEQ Assay was used to sequence the TCRbeta CDR3 regions. TCRdb stores this immuneACCESS table with in-frame sequences only. Part of the clones is absent; in the studies checked, under half of the shortfall reflects unresolved V genes, and no reason is known for the rest. The sample includes about 51,000 clones, with approximately 91% observed a single time. The ten most abundant clones make up 3% to 4% of the sample.

The chain links TRBV7-3 with TRBJ2-2; the D gene is not confidently resolved. The receptor was derived from an adult with an advanced solid tumor such as melanoma, head and neck, liver or kidney cancer. The sequences come from CD4+ or CD8+ T cells sorted from blood, collected in a trial of the OX40 agonist ivuxolimab. The CDR3 has the sequence CASSLIQDNTGELFF. The DNA sequence is as follows: TGTGCCAGCAGCTTAATCCAGGACAACACCGGGGAGCTGTTTTTT.